This T cell receptor (beta chain) appears in the sequencing data of a study of vaccination effects on CD4 cells after COVID-19 (dated by TCRdb to between 2021 and 2024). General notes on the study: In the ViraFEST assay, PBMC were stimulated with viral peptide pools, and antigen-specific CD4+ T cell clonotypes were then identified by expansion using TCR sequencing. The study compared SARS-CoV-2 spike-specific CD4+ TCR repertoires before and after mRNA vaccination in COVID-19 convalescent patients and infection-naive vaccine recipients. In the study, cultures from other donors were sequenced using the Oncomine TCR Beta short-read assay on an Illumina iSeq 100. A total of 10 COVID-19 convalescent patients and several SARS-CoV-2-naive healthy vaccine recipients were included in the full study. Post-vaccine samples across the study were collected a median of 72 days after the second dose, with a range of 14 to 241. Under 2.5 million PBMC per well were cultured with approximately 10 ug/ml peptides in IMDM containing roughly 5% human AB serum, approximately 10 IU/ml IL-2 and gentamicin.

The CDR3 sequence holds 15 residues, the cysteine and phenylalanine included. This entry keeps only the CDR3 DNA: 45 bases, framed from base 1. The germline V gene supplies CDR1 SGHRS and CDR2 YFSETQ. V trim: 0 bases; J trim: 5 bases; unmatched bases: 6. After 10 to 11 days of culture, CD4+ T cells were isolated with the EasySep CD4+ T cell isolation kit. Participants received two doses of either the BNT162b2 or the mRNA-1273 mRNA SARS-CoV-2 vaccine. None of the healthy vaccine recipients had a prior SARS-CoV-2 infection, which was confirmed by nucleocapsid antibody tests that came back negative both before and after vaccination. Half of the culture medium was replaced with fresh IL-2-containing medium on days 3 and 7. Unless noted otherwise, every peptide stimulation condition was grown in triplicate wells. PBMC were separated from whole blood using Ficoll-Paque Plus gradient centrifugation and were then either cryopreserved at -140C or used fresh. The QIAamp micro DNA kit was used to extract genomic DNA from the cultured CD4+ T cells.

For this clone: Which antigen it targets is not known. Per-nucleotide qualities are absent, and no much larger clonotype sits a single base away.

The library was built by means of the immunoSEQ multiplex PCR assay. DNA from the cultured, isolated CD4+ T cells was subjected to TCR beta CDR3 sequencing. Turning to the authors' computational methods: The analysis removed non-productive TCR sequences, trimmed reads to the CDR3 region, and retained only CDR3s that were 7 or more amino acids long. Antigen-specific clonotypes were identified with the MANAFEST web app by comparing expansion in peptide wells against reference cultures. Positive clones required FDR<0.05 expansion versus reference and all other wells, odds ratio above 5, and frequency above 0.1% in two replicate wells. A clonotype was defined as cross-reactive if the clonotype was significantly expanded both in SARS-CoV-2 spike wells and in at least one common cold coronavirus spike condition. Using the stringdist R package, CDR3 similarity was measured by Levenshtein distance, and unrooted trees were constructed with ape in R 3.6.1. TCRdb mirrors the immuneACCESS table, restricted to in-frame sequences. Some clones are absent from its copies; in checked studies, under half trace to an unresolved V gene, and the reason for the others is unknown. Clonal size and the V and J genes are those of that table, whereas D and trimming came from the DNA. The sample table records 40,000 to 45,000 clones; about 67% of these occur just once. The ten largest clonotypes hold roughly 7.7% of the sample.

Here is what the overall study found, with its caveats: The study was limited by a small number of convalescent patients and lacked early post-infection timepoints. Both infection-induced and vaccine-induced clones contracted markedly at late post-vaccination timepoints, which is consistent with waning T cell responses. Among healthy vaccine recipients, nearly all vaccine-induced clones were SARS-CoV-2 mono-reactive, and only 1 of 255 was cross-reactive with common cold coronaviruses.

The clonotype was recovered from a human donor who received a COVID-19 vaccine. The rearranged segments are TRBV5-1 and TRBJ2-7; TRBD2 fits 9 bases in the junction. The starting material was CD4+ T cells from PBMCs cultured without peptide, obtained after COVID-19 vaccination. The CDR3 protein is CASSLEASGTHEQYF. The nucleotide sequence reads TGCGCCAGCAGCTTGGAGGCTAGCGGGACACACGAGCAGTACTTC. Extended through the reference TRBV5-1 and TRBJ2-7 proteins, this CDR3 yields the full variable domain: KAGVTQTPRYLIKTRGQQVTLSCSPISGHRSVSWYQQTPGQGLQFLFEYFSETQRNKGNFPGRFSGRQFSNSRSEMNVSTLELGDSALYLCASSLEASGTHEQYFGPGTRLTVT.